This T cell receptor (beta chain) was identified during a study of T-cell memory formation after mild COVID-19. Study-wide context: TCR clusters were largely donor specific.

Via MiXCR, TCRdb re-called the 5' RACE reads, giving one row per CDR3 protein. The repertoire includes about 470,000 distinct CDR3 sequences, approximately 18% of them detected once, and around 12% sits in the top ten. Trimming pared 5 bases from V and 4 bases from J, leaving 8 bases between. The CDR3 is 13 amino acids. Germline V lookup: CDR1 SEHNR, CDR2 FQNEAQ (reference sequence). This TCR came from an adult woman who had mild COVID-19 (a few samples of this study predate the infection). Cell type and time point are not known. The chain employs TRBV7-9 and TRBJ2-2; D is ambiguous. The material sequenced was PBMCs or a T cell subset sorted from them (not recorded which). The CDR3 protein is CASSDSSTGELFF. CDR3 coding DNA: TGTGCCAGCAGCGACTCCTCCACCGGGGAGCTGTTTTTT.